This T cell receptor beta chain was sequenced in a study of shared clonotypes between healthy human individuals. The CDR3 has 19 amino acids. Trimming took 4 bases from V and 0 from J, leaving 24 bases between them. Germline CDR1 SGHTA, CDR2 FQGNSA. Terminally differentiated effector memory CD45RA+ cells were left out of the naive CD8 fraction, which was CD45RO-negative and positively selected for CCR7. Clones were read by immunoSEQ multiplex PCR, and TCRdb kept only the in-frame ones, dropping some. Seen here are hundreds of thousands of clones, roughly 96% observed once, and the top ten hold around 0.1%.

The chain joins TRBV7-2 to TRBJ2-5, with D maybe TRBD2 (5 bases). The TCR comes from a woman between 25 and 40 years old in good health. Material for sequencing was naive CD8+ T cells sorted from blood. Written as DNA, the CDR3 is TGTGCCAGCAGCTCCGCGTTGGTCCGGGGAATCGGGTACCAAGAGACCCAGTACTTC. It yields the protein CASSSALVRGIGYQETQYF.